What follows are 20 T cell receptor beta chains derived from one specimen sequenced in a study of T cell repertoires in cytomegalovirus infection. Each CDR3 protein is one row after TCRdb ran MiXCR on the reads. This table holds 170,000 or so distinct CDR3 sequences, around 15% found once. The source material was PBMCs. Receptors originate from a human donor in good health (CMV status not recorded). Some clones in this sample may be carry-over from other donors' samples.

The chain employs TRBV7-9 and TRBJ2-3; D uncertain. The length of the CDR3 is 14 residues. CDR1 and CDR2 (germline): SEHNR, FQNEAQ (reference sequence). Between the trimmed V and J ends, which lost 3 bases and 0 bases, there was a span of 7 bases. CDR3 in amino acids: CASSLGLSTDTQYF. As DNA, the CDR3 is TGTGCCAGCAGCTTGGGTCTCAGCACAGATACGCAGTATTTT. The full variable domain, completed using reference TRBV7-9 and TRBJ2-3, is DTGVSQNPRHKITKRGQNVTFRCDPISEHNRLYWYRQTLGQGPEFLTYFQNEAQLEKSRLLSDRFSAERPKGSFSTLEIQRTEQGDSAMYLCASSLGLSTDTQYFGPGTRLTVL.

This chain links TRBV6-1 with TRBJ2-1; 9 bases map to TRBD2. The CDR3 loop spans 12 amino acids. V was pared by 6 bases and J by 10 bases, with 4 bases of the junction left unmatched. Germline values: CDR1 MNHNS, CDR2 SASEGT. In DNA form, the CDR3 reads TGTGCCAGCAGAACGACTAGCGGAGAGCAGTTCTTC. Translation gives CASRTTSGEQFF.

The sample holds a few counts of this clonotype. This chain connects TRBV2 to TRBJ1-3; D uncertain. The length of the CDR3 is 14 residues. Trimming removed 3 bases at V and 3 bases at J, with 9 bases between. Germline-derived CDR1 and CDR2 are SNHLY and FYNNEI. This CDR3 is CASSDVGSGNTIYF. The CDR3 DNA follows: TGTGCCAGCAGTGATGTGGGGAGTGGAAACACCATATATTTT.

This clonotype was recorded many times. V and J are TRBV7-9 and TRBJ2-5; D not certain. The CDR3 covers 13 residues. Trimming removed 5 bases from V and 0 bases from J, with 7 bases in between. Germline CDR1 reads SEHNR; CDR2 reads FQNEAQ (reference sequence). DNA of the CDR3: TGTGCCAGCAGCGAGGCTTACCAAGAGACCCAGTACTTC. Its translation is CASSEAYQETQYF.

The V call is TRBV4-3, the J call TRBJ1-2; 9 nucleotides line up with TRBD1. CDR1 LGHNA and CDR2 YSLEER come from the germline V gene. This CDR3 has 14 amino acids. V was clipped by 0 bases and J by 4 bases; unmatched bases: 0. CDR3 loop: CASSQEGQGYGYTF. Here the CDR3 DNA reads TGCGCCAGCAGCCAAGAGGGACAGGGCTATGGCTACACCTTC.

This clonotype was recorded many times. The rearrangement joins TRBV7-8 to TRBJ2-5, with 8 positions matching TRBD2. CDR3 length equals 15 residues. Germline CDR1 and CDR2: SGHVS and FQNEAQ. V shed 7 bases and J 5 bases; nucleotides not matched to a gene: 12. CDR3 DNA: TGTGCCAGCACGGGGGGGGGAGGATTTGCTGAGACCCAGTACTTC. Amino acids: CASTGGGGFAETQYF.

This clonotype came up many times. The chain links TRBV28 to TRBJ2-7, with D perhaps matching TRBD1 (6 bases). Looked up from germline, CDR1 is MDHEN and CDR2 is SYDVKM. This CDR3 spans 15 amino acids. Deletions cut 5 bases from V and 5 bases from J, with 19 bases between. CDR3 sequence: CASSPQGALVNEQYF. The CDR3 DNA follows: TGTGCCAGCAGTCCACAGGGAGCTTTGGTGAACGAGCAGTACTTC.

The sample holds a few counts of this clonotype. V usage is TRBV6-2 or TRBV6-3 and J usage is TRBJ1-1, with TRBD1 as a possible D gene (6 bases). Germline CDR1 MNHEY, CDR2 SVGEGT. CDR3 size: 15 residues. V lost 8 bases and J 2 bases, leaving 18 bases between the germline ends. The chain's CDR3 is CASDITFRGNTEAFF. In nucleotides, the CDR3 is TGTGCCAGCGACATTACCTTCAGGGGAAACACTGAAGCTTTCTTT.

The gene calls are TRBV29-1 and TRBJ2-7; D perhaps matches TRBD2 (6 bases). The CDR3 runs to 13 residues. V lost 7 bases, J lost 0 bases, and 13 bases lay in between. From germline, CDR1 is SQVTM and CDR2 ANQGSEA. CDR3 loop: CSAGVGGSYEQYF. The CDR3 coding sequence is TGCAGCGCGGGAGTCGGGGGCTCCTACGAGCAGTACTTC.

The chain couples TRBV12-3 or TRBV12-4 to TRBJ2-7; tentatively, D is TRBD1 or TRBD2 (6 bases each). V lost 5 bases and J 3 bases, leaving 20 bases between the germline ends. CDR3 length: 16 residues. The CDR3 loop reads CASSPPGAGKYYEQYF. The CDR3 region has the DNA TGTGCCAGCAGTCCTCCGGGGGCGGGAAAATACTACGAGCAGTACTTC.

This chain connects TRBV29-1 to TRBJ1-1; tentatively, D is TRBD1 (5 bases). Deletions cut 5 bases from V and 4 bases from J, with 11 bases between. This CDR3 region has 12 residues. CDR1 is SQVTM, CDR2 ANQGSEA, per germline. The DNA for the CDR3 is TGCAGCGTTAGTTCTGGGGCCACTGAAGCTTTCTTT. This sequence encodes CSVSSGATEAFF.

The chain links TRBV5-5 to TRBJ2-2, with D possibly TRBD2 on 7 matching bases. The CDR3 loop spans 14 amino acids. The V end was cut by 4 bases, the J end by 6 bases, with 13 bases between. Germline V gives CDR1 SGHKS, CDR2 YYEKEE (reference sequence). The CDR3 DNA sequence: TGTGCCAGCAGCGAGGGGGGGCCCGCCGGGGAGCTGTTTTTT. Amino acids: CASSEGGPAGELFF.

This clonotype has at least ten counts. This chain uses TRBV12-3 or TRBV12-4 with TRBJ1-1, with 7 positions matching TRBD1. The V gene end was trimmed by 3 bases and the J gene end by 1 base; junction bases not matched to a gene: 5. This CDR3 has 15 residues. The CDR3 bases are TGTGCCAGCAGTTTCAGGACAGGTCAGAACACTGAAGCTTTCTTT. Translating gives CASSFRTGQNTEAFF.

The chain has TRBV10-2 and TRBJ2-7; a possible D gene is TRBD1 (5 bases). With 2 bases removed from V and 6 bases from J, the gap between germline ends came to 11 bases. The CDR3 covers 13 residues. Germline V gene sequence: CDR1 WSHSY, CDR2 SAAADI. The CDR3 DNA is TGCGCCAGCAGTGAGCCAAGGGGTACCGAGCAGTACTTC. Its translation is CASSEPRGTEQYF.

This clonotype was seen more than once but under ten times. The rearrangement joins TRBV7-9 to TRBJ2-3; 8 nucleotides agree with TRBD2. The CDR3 consists of 14 residues. The V segment lost 1 base and the J segment 5 bases; nucleotides outside the gene matches: 2. In germline, CDR1 is SEHNR, CDR2 FQNEAQ (reference sequence). The CDR3 DNA reads as TGTGCCAGCAGCTTAGGAGCGGGAGTAGATACGCAGTATTTT. Translated: CASSLGAGVDTQYF.

V gene TRBV28 combines with J gene TRBJ2-5, with 8 bases that match TRBD2. V was pared by 6 bases and J by 6 bases, with 9 bases of the junction left unmatched. The CDR3 runs 14 residues. Germline CDR1 and CDR2: MDHEN and SYDVKM. The CDR3 region is CASSPAGGGKTQYF. The CDR3, as DNA: TGTGCCAGCAGCCCGGCGGGGGGCGGAAAGACCCAGTACTTC.

This rearrangement joins TRBV7-2 to TRBJ2-1, with D perhaps TRBD2 (7 bases). The length of the CDR3 is 13 residues. Germline V CDR1 and CDR2: SGHTA, FQGNSA. V lost 1 base and J lost 10, with 11 bases in between. CDR3: CASSLVRGGEQFF. CDR3 DNA: TGTGCCAGCAGCTTAGTTAGGGGGGGCGAGCAGTTCTTC.

This clonotype was picked up a small number of times. The chain combines TRBV11-3 with TRBJ2-1, with a tentative D call TRBD1 (6 bases). This CDR3 contains 12 residues. The germline V gene encodes CDR1 SGHNT and CDR2 YENEEA. Deletions cut 5 bases from V and 8 bases from J, with 10 bases between. The CDR3 loop reads CASSRDTDEQFF. CDR3 sequence (DNA): TGTGCCAGCAGCCGGGACACCGATGAGCAGTTCTTC.

In its sample, this clonotype was seen a few times. The V and J genes are TRBV24-1 and TRBJ2-1, with D possibly being TRBD1 (6 bases). This CDR3 region has 15 residues. CDR1 is KGHDR, CDR2 SFDVKD, per germline. Trimming removed 5 bases from V and 1 base from J, with 11 bases in between. The DNA for the CDR3 is TGTGCCACCAGTGGGAGCCAGGGGTCCTACAATGAGCAGTTCTTC. Encoded protein: CATSGSQGSYNEQFF.

This clonotype came up a few times. This chain links TRBV2 with TRBJ2-4, with D perhaps TRBD2 (5 bases). V was pared by 7 bases and J by 0 bases, with 13 bases between. The germline CDR1 and CDR2 sequences are SNHLY and FYNNEI. The CDR3 is 15 residues long. CDR3 DNA: TGTGCCAGCATGGGGAGCTTACTAGCCAAAAACATTCAGTACTTC. Its translation: CASMGSLLAKNIQYF.